These T cell receptor beta chains were read from a single sample in a study of T-cell memory formation after mild COVID-19. TCRdb called the 5' RACE reads again in MiXCR, with one record for every CDR3 protein. Of approximately 450,000 distinct CDR3 sequences detected, around a sixth appear once; the ten largest clones hold approximately 13%. Sequencing used PBMCs or a T cell subset sorted from them (not recorded which). These TCRs come from an adult woman who had mild COVID-19 (a few samples of this study predate the infection). Cell type and time point are not known. Both conserved end residues are part of each CDR3. The D gene is left open where the match is weak. Not every row has a clone size; where given, it reads once, few, many or a size class.

D	size	V	J	DNA	CDR3
NA	few	TRBV11-2	TRBJ2-3	TGTGCCAGCAGCTTAGTACCCCTCGGGACGGGGAACACAGATACGCAGTATTTT	CASSLVPLGTGNTDTQYF
NA	few	TRBV7-3	TRBJ2-3	TGTGCCAGCAGCTTATCCGGGGGACCCCCAGATACGCAGTATTTT	CASSLSGGPPDTQYF
NA	NA	TRBV24-1	TRBJ2-1	TGTGCCACCAGTGATTTAGGGGTCAATGAGCAGTTCTTC	CATSDLGVNEQFF
NA	NA	TRBV7-2	TRBJ1-1	TGTGCCAGCAGCTTTGCAACAGGGTGGAACACTGAAGCTTTCTTT	CASSFATGWNTEAFF
TRBD2	NA	TRBV5-6	TRBJ2-1	TGTGCCAGCAGCTCCTGGGCGGGGGAGTCCTACAATGAGCAGTTCTTC	CASSSWAGESYNEQFF
TRBD1	NA	TRBV12-3/TRBV12-4	TRBJ2-1	TGTGCCAGCAGTTTAGCCCCGGGACAGTACAATGAGCAGTTCTTC	CASSLAPGQYNEQFF
TRBD1	many	TRBV7-8	TRBJ2-7	TGTGCCAGCAGCTATTCCGGGACAGGGCCCCACTACGAGCAGTACTTC	CASSYSGTGPHYEQYF
NA	NA	TRBV5-1	TRBJ1-4	TGCGCCAGCAGCTTGGTTCAGGGAATAGGTGAAAAACTGTTTTTT	CASSLVQGIGEKLFF
NA	NA	TRBV7-2	TRBJ2-5	TGTGCCAGCAGCTCACATAGGGTTCAAGAGACCCAGTACTTC	CASSSHRVQETQYF
NA	few	TRBV6-5	TRBJ2-2	TGTGCCAGCATATCGGGGGCGCGCGGCGGGGAGCTGTTTTTT	CASISGARGGELFF
TRBD2	few	TRBV4-3	TRBJ2-7	TGCGCCAGCAGCCAAGAAAGCGGGAGGTTCGAGCAGTACTTC	CASSQESGRFEQYF
NA	NA	TRBV7-8	TRBJ2-7	TGTGCCAGCAGCCCGGTTTTGGGGGGGCCCTACGAGCAGTACTTC	CASSPVLGGPYEQYF
NA	NA	TRBV9	TRBJ2-5	TGTGCCAGCAGTTACACTGACAGAGAACAAGAGACCCAGTACTTC	CASSYTDREQETQYF
NA	NA	TRBV20-1	TRBJ1-3	TGCAGTGCTACAGGATACTCTGGAAACACCATATATTTT	CSATGYSGNTIYF
NA	NA	TRBV18	TRBJ1-1	TGTGCCAGCTCAACGAAGAGCGAGATATGGAACACTGAAGCTTTCTTT	CASSTKSEIWNTEAFF
NA	few	TRBV28	TRBJ2-4	TGTGCCAGCAGTTTCGGGAGCGCCTCGAACATTCAGTACTTC	CASSFGSASNIQYF
NA	NA	TRBV29-1	TRBJ2-2	TGCAGCGGTGAGGAAACCGGGGAGCTGTTTTTT	CSGEETGELFF
NA	many	TRBV20-1	TRBJ2-7	TGCAGTGCTCACAGGGCCTACGAGCAGTACTTC	CSAHRAYEQYF
TRBD2	few	TRBV30	TRBJ2-1	TGTGCCTCCACCGGGGGGGCCTCCAATGAGCAGTTCTTC	CASTGGASNEQFF
TRBD1	many	TRBV24-1	TRBJ1-2	TGTGCCACCAGTGACCCAGGGGGCGGCTATGGCTACACCTTC	CATSDPGGGYGYTF
NA	NA	TRBV20-1	TRBJ1-1	TGCAGTGCAGGGGGGCCAGCCGGAACTGAAGCTTTCTTT	CSAGGPAGTEAFF
NA	NA	TRBV2	TRBJ2-5	TGTGCCAGCAGTGAAGGGCTCCCAGGAGAGACCCAGTACTTC	CASSEGLPGETQYF
NA	NA	TRBV20-1	TRBJ2-7	TGCAGTGCTAGAACAGGCCCCAGCTACGAGCAGTACTTC	CSARTGPSYEQYF
TRBD2	NA	TRBV25-1	TRBJ2-1	TGTGCCAGCAGTGTGACTAGCGGGTCGTACAATGAGCAGTTCTTC	CASSVTSGSYNEQFF
NA	many	TRBV25-1	TRBJ2-7	TGTGCCAGCGCGGGCCGGGACTTCAGGGAGCAGTACTTC	CASAGRDFREQYF
TRBD1	few	TRBV5-1	TRBJ2-5	TGCGCCAGCAGCTCGGGACAGCTCCAAGAGACCCAGTACTTC	CASSSGQLQETQYF
NA	NA	TRBV2	TRBJ1-2	TGTGCCGGAAGCGGTAGTTTCTATGGCTACACCTTC	CAGSGSFYGYTF
NA	NA	TRBV23-1	TRBJ1-4	TGCGCCAGCAGTCAATCGGGTGAAAAACTGTTTTTT	CASSQSGEKLFF
NA	few	TRBV12-3/TRBV12-4	TRBJ1-2	TGTGCCAGCAGTTTCGGTTATAGTCTGGGAGATGGCTACACCTTC	CASSFGYSLGDGYTF
NA	NA	TRBV15	TRBJ2-7	TGTGCCACCAGCAGAGGGTCTGTGGCGGATTCCTACGAGCAGTACTTC	CATSRGSVADSYEQYF